This T cell receptor beta chain was identified in a study of beta chain features in type 1 diabetes. The CDR3 length is 13 residues. Germline loops: CDR1 MGHDK, CDR2 SYGVNS. V shed 6 bases and J 4 bases; nucleotides not matched to a gene: 4. This clone was observed a few times. The whole isolated RNA underwent reverse transcription, so sequencing captured expressed TCRB transcripts. TCRdb keeps only in-frame clones here, not all; method: immunoSEQ multiplex PCR. This sample has approximately 340,000 clones, with about 16% found just once. This sequence joins TRBV25-1 and TRBJ1-1; 8 bases agree with TRBD1. This receptor was identified in a woman younger than 30 in good health. The sequencing input was naive CD4+ T cells from blood. The DNA for the CDR3 is TGTGCCAGCAGCAGGACAGGGATCACTGAAGCTTTCTTT. It translates to CASSRTGITEAFF.